The next 18 T cell receptor beta chains were all read from a single sample in a study of neurological immune-mediated disorders (dated by TCRdb to between 2018 and 2021). The library was built by means of 5' RACE. Sequencing was performed on an Illumina HiSeq 2500. Clones were called with MiXCR by TCRdb after fastp trimmed the public reads at Q25, and only in-frame beta chains were retained. Entries that share a CDR3 protein sequence are merged under the most common genes and DNA. Here the sample has around 66,000 distinct CDR3 sequences; approximately 5% occur a single time. The ten largest account for about 2.2% of the sample. The sequencing sample was made of PBMCs. These receptor sequences come from a woman aged 65 to 85 with multiple sclerosis.

This clonotype was seen a few times. The chain joins TRBV7-2 to TRBJ1-1, with TRBD1 matching over 11 bases. V lost 1 base, J lost 4 bases, and 5 bases stayed unmatched. CDR1 and CDR2 (germline): SGHTA, FQGNSA. CDR3 size: 16 residues. The CDR3 DNA is TGTGCCAGCAGCTTAGGAGGGGGGACAGGGGGCACTGAAGCTTTCTTT. Protein sequence: CASSLGGGTGGTEAFF.

The DNA of the CDR3 is TGTGCCAGCATCCCCGGACAGGGAGCCTATGGCTACACCTTC. Its translation is CASIPGQGAYGYTF. The rearrangement links TRBV2 to TRBJ1-2, with 8 bases lining up with TRBD1. Germline V gives CDR1 SNHLY, CDR2 FYNNEI. V trimming: 7 bases; J trimming: 4 bases; junction bases outside the gene matches: 8. CDR3 size: 14 residues.

This clonotype has just a few counts. This chain connects TRBV7-3 to TRBJ2-3; D is possibly TRBD2 (5 bases). This CDR3 contains 15 residues. V was clipped by 5 bases and J by 0 bases, with 12 bases between them. Germline loops: CDR1 SGHTA, CDR2 FQGTGA. This CDR3 is CASSATRTSTDTQYF. The CDR3 DNA sequence: TGTGCCAGCAGCGCGACGCGGACTAGCACAGATACGCAGTATTTT. The full variable domain, its missing parts supplied by reference TRBV7-3 and TRBJ2-3, is GAGVSQTPSNKVTEKGKYVELRCDPISGHTALYWYRQSLGQGPEFLIYFQGTGAADDSGLPNDRFFAVRPEGSVSTLKIQRTERGDSAVYLCASSATRTSTDTQYFGPGTRLTVL.

The V gene is TRBV7-2, the J gene TRBJ2-7; 9 bases align to TRBD2. CDR1 and CDR2 (germline): SGHTA, FQGNSA. Trimming took 1 base from V and 0 from J; bases not matched to a gene: 4. The CDR3 contains 16 residues. The CDR3 DNA is TGTGCCAGCAGCTTAGGCGGCGGGAGGGGCTCCTACGAGCAGTACTTC. Residues: CASSLGGGRGSYEQYF.

This clonotype came up many times. CDR3 nucleotide sequence: TGTGCCAGCAGTCTAGCGGGAGGCGCGACCGGGGAGCTGTTTTTT. Encoded protein: CASSLAGGATGELFF. This chain connects TRBV6-5 to TRBJ2-2, with 11 bases aligning to TRBD2. V trimming: 5 bases; J trimming: 5 bases; junction bases outside the gene matches: 4. Germline values: CDR1 MNHEY, CDR2 SVGAGI. The CDR3 covers 15 residues.

The table lists this clonotype with many counts. This chain uses TRBV7-2 with TRBJ2-2; the match to TRBD2 covers 7 bases. This CDR3 has 16 amino acids. V shed 5 bases, J shed 5 bases, and the junction held 11 bases outside the gene matches. Germline CDR1 and CDR2: SGHTA and FQGNSA. DNA for the CDR3: TGTGCCAGCAGCACTAGATTAGCGGGTGGAACCGGGGAGCTGTTTTTT. Protein: CASSTRLAGGTGELFF.

This clonotype was recorded many times. This chain links TRBV13 with TRBJ1-1, with D possibly being TRBD1 (6 bases). This CDR3 is 17 amino acids long. Trimming cost V 4 bases and J 1 base, with 19 bases left between them. Germline values: CDR1 PRHDT, CDR2 FYEKMQ (reference sequence). The DNA for the CDR3 is TGTGCCAGCAGCTCCCCCCGGACAGCCCCTACGAACACTGAAGCTTTCTTT. Translated: CASSSPRTAPTNTEAFF.

Ten or more counts support this clonotype. The chain couples TRBV6-6 to TRBJ1-5; 7 nucleotides line up with TRBD1. Germline V gene lookup returns CDR1 MNHNY and CDR2 SVGAGI (reference sequence). This CDR3 region has 14 residues. V lost 2 bases, J lost 4 bases, and 2 bases stayed unmatched. CDR3 sequence: CASSYGTENQPQHF. The CDR3 DNA reads TGTGCCAGCAGTTACGGGACAGAAAATCAGCCCCAGCATTTT.

This clonotype has ten or more counts. The V gene is TRBV3-1, the J gene TRBJ1-4; perhaps TRBD1 as D (6 bases). This CDR3 comprises 15 residues. V lost 0 bases and J lost 8, with 13 bases in between. Germline V lookup: CDR1 LGHDT, CDR2 YNNKEL (reference sequence). Here the CDR3 DNA reads TGTGCCAGCAGCCAAGATTCGGCAGGGGCCGAAAAACTGTTTTTT. Residues: CASSQDSAGAEKLFF.

This clonotype was counted a few times. J is TRBJ1-1 and V is TRBV3-1; D may be TRBD1 (6 bases). Between the trimmed V and J ends, which lost 4 bases and 0 bases, there was a span of 12 bases. CDR3 length equals 15 residues. CDR1 is LGHDT, CDR2 YNNKEL, per germline (reference sequence). CDR3 amino acids: CASSRSGGLNTEAFF. CDR3 in DNA: TGTGCCAGCAGCCGTTCTGGGGGGCTGAACACTGAAGCTTTCTTT.

This clonotype was detected ten times or more. The chain is built from TRBV25-1 and TRBJ2-1; 7 bases match TRBD2. The germline CDR1 and CDR2 sequences are MGHDK and SYGVNS. The CDR3 loop spans 16 amino acids. V lost 2 bases, J lost 4 bases, and 8 bases stayed unmatched. Here the CDR3 reads CASSEGRDYRYNEQFF. Written as DNA, the CDR3 is TGTGCCAGCAGTGAAGGGAGGGACTATCGGTACAATGAGCAGTTCTTC.

This clonotype has ten or more counts. V is TRBV7-7 and J is TRBJ2-5; D gene uncertain. The CDR3 covers 12 residues. CDR1 is SSHAT and CDR2 is FNYEAQ in the germline V gene (reference sequence). V was shortened by 2 bases and J by 4 bases, with 5 bases between the two germline ends. In DNA form, the CDR3 reads TGTGCCAGCAGCTTATTCGGAGAGACCCAGTACTTC. Protein: CASSLFGETQYF.

In this sample, this clonotype turned up a few times. V is TRBV7-3 and J is TRBJ2-1; TRBD2 agrees at 7 bases. Germline V gene data show CDR1 as SGHTA and CDR2 as FQGTGA. After removal of 1 base from V and 7 bases from J, the junction contained 13 bases not matched to a gene. The CDR3 runs to 17 residues. The CDR3 here is CASSLMGRASGTNEQFF. CDR3 bases: TGTGCCAGCAGCTTAATGGGGCGGGCTAGCGGTACAAATGAGCAGTTCTTC.

This clonotype was observed at least ten times. The chain joins TRBV20-1 to TRBJ2-1, with TRBD2 identical over 14 bases. V trimming: 5 bases; J trimming: 6 bases; junction bases outside the gene matches: 0. The CDR3 length is 13 residues. CDR1 DFQATT and CDR2 SNEGSKA come from the germline V gene (reference sequence). Written as DNA, the CDR3 is TGCAGTGCTGGACTAGCGGGAGGCAATGAGCAGTTCTTC. Its protein product is CSAGLAGGNEQFF.

This clonotype was observed at least ten times. The V call is TRBV5-1, the J call TRBJ1-4; no definite D call. V was clipped by 0 bases and J by 3 bases, with 12 bases between them. From germline, CDR1 is SGHRS and CDR2 YFSETQ. The CDR3 totals 16 residues. CDR3 in DNA: TGCGCCAGCAGCTTGGGGTCGGGGAGAGCTAATGAAAAACTGTTTTTT. It specifies CASSLGSGRANEKLFF.

This clonotype was counted only a few times. The CDR3 loop reads CASSLALAGGGTDTQYF. The CDR3 DNA sequence: TGTGCCAGCAGCTTAGCACTAGCGGGAGGGGGCACAGATACGCAGTATTTT. This chain links TRBV7-8 with TRBJ2-3; TRBD2 aligns across 13 bases. The V gene's germline CDR1 is SGHVS and CDR2 FQNEAQ. The V and J ends lost 0 bases and 1 base, in that order; junction bases with no gene match: 1. This CDR3 is 17 amino acids long.

This clonotype came up many times. V gene TRBV3-1 combines with J gene TRBJ1-5; the D gene is possibly TRBD1 (5 bases). The ends were cut back, 2 bases at V and 11 bases at J, with 16 bases in the middle. The CDR3 length is 14 residues. Germline V gives CDR1 LGHDT, CDR2 YNNKEL (reference sequence). The CDR3 sequence is CASSQQYLGESQHF. Written as DNA, the CDR3 is TGTGCCAGCAGCCAACAATACCTGGGGGAATCCCAGCATTTT.

This clonotype was detected many times. The chain uses TRBV7-2 and TRBJ1-1; D may be TRBD1 (5 bases). This CDR3 is built from 16 residues. The ends were cut back, 7 bases at V and 0 bases at J, with 18 bases in the middle. The V gene's germline CDR1 is SGHTA and CDR2 FQGNSA. For the CDR3, the DNA is TGTGCCAGCACCACGGCCCCCACGGGGCTGAACACTGAAGCTTTCTTT. Amino acids: CASTTAPTGLNTEAFF.